This is a list of T cell receptor beta chains from one sample in a study of technical replicates of blood from several donors. Profiled with immunoSEQ multiplex PCR; TCRdb holds only in-frame clones, not every one. The data show about 75,000 clones, with approximately 96% seen just once and about 0.29% held by the top ten. The source material was T cells isolated from PBMCs. The receptor set was obtained from a human donor in good health. Both conserved end residues are part of each CDR3. The D gene is left open where the match is weak. Clone size is given for some rows only: seen once, a few or many times, or a class if the clone is expanded.

j_gene,v_gene,d_gene,abundance,CDR3nt,CDR3aa
TRBJ2-2,TRBV23-1,NA,once,TGCGCCAGCAGTCACCTCGGGACACAACCTAACACCGGGGAGCTGTTTTTT,CASSHLGTQPNTGELFF
TRBJ2-5,TRBV2,TRBD2,NA,TGTGCCAGCAGTTCAGGACTAGCGGGAGTAGAGACCCAGTACTTC,CASSSGLAGVETQYF
TRBJ2-7,TRBV13,NA,NA,TGTGCCAGCAGCACCGCTAGGGGGTCAAGCGAGCAGTACTTC,CASSTARGSSEQYF
TRBJ2-1,TRBV6-5,NA,NA,TGTGCCAGCAGTTACAATCCATCCTACAATGAGCAGTTCTTC,CASSYNPSYNEQFF
TRBJ2-1,TRBV7-6,TRBD1,NA,TGTGCCAGCAGCTTACCGGGACAGGGAGGCGAGCAGTTCTTC,CASSLPGQGGEQFF
TRBJ2-1,TRBV7-2,NA,NA,TGTGCCAGCAGCCTCGGGACACCTTACAATGAGCAGTTCTTC,CASSLGTPYNEQFF
TRBJ2-7,TRBV19,TRBD1,NA,TGTGCCAGCATGGACAGGGCAAAAACCTACGAGCAGTACTTC,CASMDRAKTYEQYF
TRBJ1-1,TRBV4-3,NA,NA,TGCGCCAGCAGCATACAGCTGATGAACACTGAAGCTTTCTTT,CASSIQLMNTEAFF
TRBJ1-2,TRBV10-1,NA,once,TGCGCCAGCAGTGAGAGCAGGGGAGCTGGCTACACCTTC,CASSESRGAGYTF
TRBJ2-2,TRBV4-3,TRBD1,NA,TGCGCCAGCAGCGGACAAGGGAGGGGACAGGGGACCACCGGGGAGCTGTTTTTT,CASSGQGRGQGTTGELFF
TRBJ2-2,TRBV5-1,TRBD2,NA,TGCGCCAGCAGCCCCCTAGCGGATCTCACCGGGGAGCTGTTTTTT,CASSPLADLTGELFF
TRBJ2-3,TRBV2,NA,NA,TGTGCCAGCAGTGAATCGCAAGCGGCTGGGGAAGATACGCAGTATTTT,CASSESQAAGEDTQYF
TRBJ2-5,TRBV7-8,TRBD2,NA,TGTGCCAGCAGCTTATACCTAGCGGGAGGGACAGAGACCCAGTACTTC,CASSLYLAGGTETQYF
TRBJ1-1,TRBV4-1,TRBD1,NA,TGCGCCAGCAGCCAAGATCAGGGGGCCTCTGAAGCTTTCTTT,CASSQDQGASEAFF
TRBJ2-1,TRBV9,TRBD2,once,TGTGCCAGCAGCGTAGCCGCTATAGCGGGAGGGCCAGGTGAGCAGTTCTTC,CASSVAAIAGGPGEQFF
TRBJ2-2,TRBV11-3,NA,NA,TGTGCCAGCAGCTTCTTTTCCACCGGGGAGCTGTTTTTT,CASSFFSTGELFF
TRBJ2-7,TRBV5-1,NA,NA,TGCGCCAGCAGCTTGGATCTCAGGTCCTACGAGCAGTACTTC,CASSLDLRSYEQYF
TRBJ2-1,TRBV19,NA,once,TGTGCCAGTAGTATAGCCCACTCCTACCATCTTGAGCAGTTCTTC,CASSIAHSYHLEQFF
TRBJ1-2,TRBV7-2,NA,NA,TGTGCCAGCAGCTTAGCGCGGGCAGACTATGGCTACACCTTC,CASSLARADYGYTF
TRBJ2-4,TRBV28,NA,NA,TGTGCCAGCAGCTCGGACAGAAACGAAAACATTCAGTACTTC,CASSSDRNENIQYF
TRBJ1-2,TRBV6-5,NA,NA,TGTGCCAGCAGTTACTCAGCAAACTATGGCTACACCTTC,CASSYSANYGYTF
TRBJ1-1,TRBV19,NA,NA,TGTGCCAGTAGTATGCAGGCTGACACTGAAGCTTTCTTT,CASSMQADTEAFF
TRBJ2-5,TRBV6-6,TRBD2,NA,TGTGCCAGCAGCCTGGGGGGGGTCGGGGAGACCCAGTACTTC,CASSLGGVGETQYF
TRBJ2-5,TRBV6-1,NA,NA,TGTGCCAGCAGTGGGGGGCTGGAGACCCAGTACTTC,CASSGGLETQYF
TRBJ2-2,TRBV29-1,TRBD1,NA,TGCAGCGTTGATTACAGGGGCACCGGGGAGCTGTTTTTT,CSVDYRGTGELFF
TRBJ2-5,TRBV13,TRBD1,NA,TGTGCCAGCAGCCGGACAGGGGAGTTTTACCAAGAGACCCAGTACTTC,CASSRTGEFYQETQYF
TRBJ2-7,TRBV7-9,TRBD2,NA,TGTGCCAGCAGCTTTTGGACTAGCGGCGGAGAGCAGTACTTC,CASSFWTSGGEQYF
TRBJ2-1,TRBV5-8,TRBD2,NA,TGTGCCAGCAGCTGGGGGACTAGCGGGAGTCATGAGCAGTTCTTC,CASSWGTSGSHEQFF
TRBJ2-7,TRBV12-5,NA,once,TGTGCTAGTGGTTTGGCCGGGAGTGCCTACGAGCAGTACTTC,CASGLAGSAYEQYF
TRBJ1-1,TRBV6-4,TRBD1,NA,TGTGCCAGCAGTGACTCCAGTCAGGGGGTAGCTTTCTTT,CASSDSSQGVAFF
TRBJ2-7,TRBV19,NA,NA,TGTGCCAGTACCGAGATCATCGACAGATACGAGCAGTACTTC,CASTEIIDRYEQYF
TRBJ1-2,TRBV4-1,TRBD1,once,TGCGCCAGCAGCCGGGACAGGTTCTATGGCTACACCTTC,CASSRDRFYGYTF
TRBJ1-2,TRBV5-4,NA,NA,TGTGCCAGCACCCCTAACAGTATCAACTATGGCTACACCTTC,CASTPNSINYGYTF
TRBJ2-1,TRBV4-1,TRBD2,NA,TGCGCCAGCAGCCCTGAATGGGGACTAGCGGTCTTGAGCTCCTACAATGAGCAGTTCTTC,CASSPEWGLAVLSSYNEQFF
TRBJ1-5,TRBV7-2,NA,NA,TGTGCCAGCAGCTTAGTAGGGGCCCCCCACAATCAGCCCCAGCATTTT,CASSLVGAPHNQPQHF
TRBJ2-7,TRBV4-1,NA,NA,TGCGCCAGCAGCCAAGTAATCACAGGGATTCTGGGCGAGCAGTACTTC,CASSQVITGILGEQYF
TRBJ2-5,TRBV18,NA,NA,TGTGCCAGCTCACTACAGGGACGGGAGACCCAGTACTTC,CASSLQGRETQYF
TRBJ1-1,TRBV4-1,NA,NA,TGCGCCAGCAGCCGGGCTCCCGGGGGAATGAACACTGAAGCTTTCTTT,CASSRAPGGMNTEAFF
TRBJ1-2,TRBV5-1,NA,once,TGCGCCAGCAGCTTGGACGGGAACTATGGCTACACCTTC,CASSLDGNYGYTF
TRBJ1-3,TRBV15,TRBD1,NA,TGTGCCACCAGCAGAGGTGGCAGGGGGGGAAACACCATATATTTT,CATSRGGRGGNTIYF
TRBJ1-4,TRBV4-3,NA,NA,TGCGCCAGCAGCCCCCCTACCAAAAAACTGTTTTTT,CASSPPTKKLFF
TRBJ2-7,TRBV18,NA,once,TGTGCCAGCTCACCGGCCCCTGGGGCCCAAGATGGATCCTACGAGCAGTACTTC,CASSPAPGAQDGSYEQYF
TRBJ1-1,TRBV4-1,NA,NA,TGCGCCAGCAGCCAAGATGGAGAGGGAGAGGACACTGAAGCTTTCTTT,CASSQDGEGEDTEAFF
TRBJ1-2,TRBV28,NA,NA,TGTGCCAGCAGTACTACAGGTCGTGGGCACTATGGCTACACCTTC,CASSTTGRGHYGYTF
TRBJ2-3,TRBV6-1,NA,NA,TGTGCCAGCAGTAGCCTCGGAGATACGCAGTATTTT,CASSSLGDTQYF
TRBJ1-1,TRBV14,TRBD1,once,TGTGCCAGCAGCCAAGCACAGGGGGTGACTGAAGCTTTCTTT,CASSQAQGVTEAFF
TRBJ1-2,TRBV7-8,TRBD1,once,TGTGCCAGCACAATGGGACAGGGGGCCAGCTATGGCTACACCTTC,CASTMGQGASYGYTF
TRBJ2-2,TRBV4-1,TRBD2,NA,TGCGCCAGCAGCCAAGGGCCGGCTAGCGGGAGAGGAAAGGCCGGGGAGCTGTTTTTT,CASSQGPASGRGKAGELFF
TRBJ2-2,TRBV29-1,NA,NA,TGCAGCGTTGCTAGGGGAGGGAACACCGGGGAGCTGTTTTTT,CSVARGGNTGELFF
TRBJ1-4,TRBV29-1,NA,once,TGCAGCGCCTGGGGGGGGGTACTTGAAAAACTGTTTTTT,CSAWGGVLEKLFF
TRBJ1-1,TRBV15,TRBD1,NA,TGTGCCACCAGCAGGGGGACAGGGTCCACTGAAGCTTTCTTT,CATSRGTGSTEAFF
TRBJ2-7,TRBV9,NA,once,TGTGCCAGCAGCGAGGGACCATTCGGGGGCGAGCAGTACTTC,CASSEGPFGGEQYF
TRBJ1-1,TRBV4-3,NA,NA,TGCGCCAGCAGCCAAGAGGCAGGTGAGAACACTGAAGCTTTCTTT,CASSQEAGENTEAFF
TRBJ2-3,TRBV13,TRBD2,NA,TGTGCCAGCCGAGATAGTGGGAGGGCCCGTCGAACAGATACGCAGTATTTT,CASRDSGRARRTDTQYF
TRBJ1-2,TRBV28,TRBD1,NA,TGTGCCAGCTCCTACCCGGGACAGGGGGGGGGCTACACCTTC,CASSYPGQGGGYTF
TRBJ2-2,TRBV9,NA,NA,TGTGCCAGCAGCCAAGGGACAAACGGGGAGCTGTTTTTT,CASSQGTNGELFF
TRBJ2-3,TRBV14,NA,NA,TGTGCCAGCAGCCCAAGAGGGGATACGCAGTATTTT,CASSPRGDTQYF
TRBJ1-5,TRBV2,NA,NA,TGTGCCAGCAGGGCTGGGACATTCCGTAATCAGCCCCAGCATTTT,CASRAGTFRNQPQHF
TRBJ1-2,TRBV7-2,NA,NA,TGTGCCAGCAGCTTAGATGTGGCCTGGTATGGCTACACCTTC,CASSLDVAWYGYTF